This T cell receptor beta chain was identified in a study of cytomegalovirus exposure and HLA in healthy donors. PCR amplification relied on 60 Vbeta primers (plus 13 Jbeta primers). The protocol was immunoSEQ multiplex PCR, while the TCRdb copy is restricted to in-frame clones and leaves out a portion. The data show 100,000 to 120,000 clones, about 78% seen once. This sequence was found in a woman aged 25-40 years in good health and CMV-seropositive. Material: PBMCs.

CDR3 in amino acids: CASKTSGRAGGQETQYF. The CDR3 nucleotides are TGCGCCAGTAAGACTAGCGGGAGGGCAGGGGGCCAAGAGACCCAGTACTTC. The chain recombines TRBV5-1 with TRBJ2-5; 14 nucleotides agree with TRBD2. The CDR3 loop spans 17 amino acids. In germline, CDR1 is SGHRS, CDR2 YFSETQ. With V trimmed by 8 bases and J by 1 base, 10 bases remained unmatched.